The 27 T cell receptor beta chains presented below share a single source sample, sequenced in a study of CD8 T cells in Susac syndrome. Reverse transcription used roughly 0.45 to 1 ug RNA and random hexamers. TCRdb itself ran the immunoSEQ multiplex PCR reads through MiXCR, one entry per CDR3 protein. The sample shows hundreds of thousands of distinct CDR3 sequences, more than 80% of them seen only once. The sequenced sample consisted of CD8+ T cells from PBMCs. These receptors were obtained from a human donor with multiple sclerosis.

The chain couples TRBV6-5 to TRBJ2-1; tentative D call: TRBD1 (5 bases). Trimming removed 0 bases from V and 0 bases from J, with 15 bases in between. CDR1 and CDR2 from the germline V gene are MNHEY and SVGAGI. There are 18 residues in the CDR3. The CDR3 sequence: CASSYSPPDTSSYNEQFF. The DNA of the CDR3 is TGTGCCAGCAGTTACTCCCCTCCGGACACAAGCTCCTACAATGAGCAGTTCTTC.

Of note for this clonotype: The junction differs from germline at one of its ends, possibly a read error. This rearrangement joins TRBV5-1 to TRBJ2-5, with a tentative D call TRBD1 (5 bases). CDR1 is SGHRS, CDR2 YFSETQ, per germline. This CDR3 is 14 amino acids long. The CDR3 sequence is CASNLAVTEETQYF. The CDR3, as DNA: TGCGCCAGCAACTTGGCCGTGACAGAAGAGACCCAGTACTTC. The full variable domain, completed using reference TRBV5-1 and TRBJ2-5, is KAGVTQTPRYLIKTRGQQVTLSCSPISGHRSVSWYQQTPGQGLQFLFEYFSETQRNKGNFPGRFSGRQFSNSRSEMNVSTLELGDSALYLCASNLAVTEETQYFGPGTRLLVL.

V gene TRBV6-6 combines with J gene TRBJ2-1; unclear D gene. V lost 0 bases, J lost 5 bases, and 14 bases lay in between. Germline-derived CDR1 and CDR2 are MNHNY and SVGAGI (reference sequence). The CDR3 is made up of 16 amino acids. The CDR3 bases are TGTGCCAGCAGTTACTCGGCGGCGGCTACTCACAATGAGCAGTTCTTC. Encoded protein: CASSYSAAATHNEQFF.

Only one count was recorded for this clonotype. In DNA form, the CDR3 reads TGTGCCAGCAGCTTGTCCAGACAGGGGGCTTTAACCTACGAGCAGTACTTC. Its translation is CASSLSRQGALTYEQYF. The chain links TRBV5-4 to TRBJ2-7; the match to TRBD1 covers 10 bases. The CDR3 is 17 amino acids. CDR1 is SGHNT, CDR2 YYREEE, per germline (reference sequence). The V gene end was trimmed by 1 base and the J gene end by 2 bases; junction bases not matched to a gene: 9.

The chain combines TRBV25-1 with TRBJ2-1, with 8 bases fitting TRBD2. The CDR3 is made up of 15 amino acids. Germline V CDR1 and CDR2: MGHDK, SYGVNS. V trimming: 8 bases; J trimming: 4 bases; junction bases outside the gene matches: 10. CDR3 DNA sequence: TGTGCCAGCGGGCCGAGCGGGAGATATTACAATGAGCAGTTCTTC. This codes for CASGPSGRYYNEQFF.

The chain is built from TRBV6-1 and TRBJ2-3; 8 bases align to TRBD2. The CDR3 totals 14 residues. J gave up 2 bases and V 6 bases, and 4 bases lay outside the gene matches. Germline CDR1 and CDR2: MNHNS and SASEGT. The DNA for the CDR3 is TGTGCCAGCAGCCCGGGGGGGGCCACAGATACGCAGTATTTT. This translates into CASSPGGATDTQYF.

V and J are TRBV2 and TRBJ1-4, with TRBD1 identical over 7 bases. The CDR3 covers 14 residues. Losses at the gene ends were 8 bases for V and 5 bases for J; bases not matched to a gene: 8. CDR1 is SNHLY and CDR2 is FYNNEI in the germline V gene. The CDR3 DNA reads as TGTGCCAGCGGAGGGACAGCCAGAAATGAAAAACTGTTTTTT. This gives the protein CASGGTARNEKLFF.

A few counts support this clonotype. Here the CDR3 DNA reads TGTGCCAGCAGCCAAGCTAAGAACACTGAAGCTTTCTTT. The encoded protein is CASSQAKNTEAFF. The genes are TRBV4-2 and TRBJ1-1, with no clear D. Per germline, CDR1 LGHNA and CDR2 YNFKEQ. Trimming removed 1 base from V and 1 base from J, with 4 bases in between. The CDR3 covers 13 residues.

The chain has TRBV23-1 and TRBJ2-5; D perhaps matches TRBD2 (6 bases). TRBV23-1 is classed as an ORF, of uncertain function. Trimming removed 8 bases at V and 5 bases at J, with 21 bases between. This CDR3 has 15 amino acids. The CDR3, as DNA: TGCGCCAGCGGCGGATTTTTTGGGGGGAAGGAGACCCAGTACTTC. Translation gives CASGGFFGGKETQYF.

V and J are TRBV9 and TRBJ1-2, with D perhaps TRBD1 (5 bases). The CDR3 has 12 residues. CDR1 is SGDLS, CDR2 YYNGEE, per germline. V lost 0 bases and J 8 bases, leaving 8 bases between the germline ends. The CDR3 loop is CASSVGGSGYTF. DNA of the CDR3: TGTGCCAGCAGCGTAGGGGGCAGCGGCTACACCTTC.

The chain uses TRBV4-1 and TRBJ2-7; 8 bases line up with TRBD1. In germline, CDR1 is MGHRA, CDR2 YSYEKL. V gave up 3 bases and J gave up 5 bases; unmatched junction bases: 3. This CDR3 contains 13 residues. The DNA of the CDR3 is TGCGCCAGCAGCCATACAGGGGGTCACGAGCAGTACTTC. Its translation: CASSHTGGHEQYF.

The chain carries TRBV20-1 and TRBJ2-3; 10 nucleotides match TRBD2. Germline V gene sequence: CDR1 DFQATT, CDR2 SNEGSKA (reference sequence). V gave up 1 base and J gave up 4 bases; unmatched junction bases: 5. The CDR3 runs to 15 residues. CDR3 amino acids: CSARAGTSAPDTQYF. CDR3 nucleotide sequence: TGCAGTGCTAGAGCGGGGACTAGCGCCCCAGATACGCAGTATTTT.

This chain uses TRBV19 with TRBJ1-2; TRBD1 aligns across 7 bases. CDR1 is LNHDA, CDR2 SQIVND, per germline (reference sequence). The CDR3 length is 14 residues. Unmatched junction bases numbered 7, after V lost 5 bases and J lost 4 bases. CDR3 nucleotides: TGTGCCAGTAGTCCCGGACAGGCGGTCTATGGCTACACCTTC. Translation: CASSPGQAVYGYTF.

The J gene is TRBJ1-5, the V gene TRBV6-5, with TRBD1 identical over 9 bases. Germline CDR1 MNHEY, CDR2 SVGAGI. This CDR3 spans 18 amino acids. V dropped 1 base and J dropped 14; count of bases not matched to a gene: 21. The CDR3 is CASSYWDRDWGALKWEHF. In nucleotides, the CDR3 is TGTGCCAGCAGTTACTGGGACAGGGATTGGGGGGCCTTAAAGTGGGAGCATTTT.

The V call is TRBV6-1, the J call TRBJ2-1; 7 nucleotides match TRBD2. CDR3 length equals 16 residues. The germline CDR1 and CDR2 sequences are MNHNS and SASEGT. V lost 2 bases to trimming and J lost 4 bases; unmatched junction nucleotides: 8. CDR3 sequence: CASSEISGREYNEQFF. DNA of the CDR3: TGTGCCAGCAGTGAAATTAGCGGGCGGGAATACAATGAGCAGTTCTTC.

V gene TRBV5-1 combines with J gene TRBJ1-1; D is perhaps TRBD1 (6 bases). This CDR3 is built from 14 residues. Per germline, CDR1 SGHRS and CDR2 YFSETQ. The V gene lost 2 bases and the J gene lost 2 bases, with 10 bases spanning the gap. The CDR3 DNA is TGCGCCAGCAGCTTTAGGACAGTTAACACTGAAGCTTTCTTT. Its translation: CASSFRTVNTEAFF.

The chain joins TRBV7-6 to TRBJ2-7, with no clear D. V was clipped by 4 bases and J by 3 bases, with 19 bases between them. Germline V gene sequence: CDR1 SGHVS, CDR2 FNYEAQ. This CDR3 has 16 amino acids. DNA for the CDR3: TGTGCCAGCAGCTCCCTTCAGGAACTTCTAGACTACGAGCAGTACTTC. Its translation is CASSSLQELLDYEQYF.

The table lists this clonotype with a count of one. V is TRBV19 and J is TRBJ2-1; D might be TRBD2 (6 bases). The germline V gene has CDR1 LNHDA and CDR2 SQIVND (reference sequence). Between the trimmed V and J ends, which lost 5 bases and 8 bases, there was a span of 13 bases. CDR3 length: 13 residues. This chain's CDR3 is CASSRESWDEQFF. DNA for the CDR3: TGTGCCAGTAGTCGGGAGTCGTGGGATGAGCAGTTCTTC.

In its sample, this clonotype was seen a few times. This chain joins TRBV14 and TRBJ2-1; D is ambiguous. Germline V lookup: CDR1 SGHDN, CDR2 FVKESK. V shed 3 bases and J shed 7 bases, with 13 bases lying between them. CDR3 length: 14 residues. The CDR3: CASSQGVYINEQFF. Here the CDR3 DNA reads TGTGCCAGCAGCCAGGGTGTGTACATAAATGAGCAGTTCTTC.

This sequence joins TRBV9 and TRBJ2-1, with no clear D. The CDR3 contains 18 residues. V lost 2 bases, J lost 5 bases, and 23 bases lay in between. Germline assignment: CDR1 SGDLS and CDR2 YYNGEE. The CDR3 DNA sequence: TGTGCCAGCAGCGTCCCAGCGATTAATATTGGGTGGCACAATGAGCAGTTCTTC. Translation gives CASSVPAINIGWHNEQFF.

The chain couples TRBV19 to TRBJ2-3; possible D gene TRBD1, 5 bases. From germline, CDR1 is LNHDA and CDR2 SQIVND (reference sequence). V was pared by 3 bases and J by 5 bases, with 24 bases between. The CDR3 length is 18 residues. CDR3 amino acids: CASSMDGLDRQGGDTQYF. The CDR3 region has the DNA TGTGCCAGTAGTATGGACGGGTTGGATCGGCAGGGTGGAGATACGCAGTATTTT.

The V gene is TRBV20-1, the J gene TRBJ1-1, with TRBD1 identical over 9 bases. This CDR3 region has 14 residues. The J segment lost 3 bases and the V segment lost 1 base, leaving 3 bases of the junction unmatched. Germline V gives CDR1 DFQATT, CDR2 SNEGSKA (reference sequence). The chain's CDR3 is CSARATGGHTEAFF. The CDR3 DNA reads TGCAGTGCTAGAGCTACAGGGGGCCACACTGAAGCTTTCTTT.

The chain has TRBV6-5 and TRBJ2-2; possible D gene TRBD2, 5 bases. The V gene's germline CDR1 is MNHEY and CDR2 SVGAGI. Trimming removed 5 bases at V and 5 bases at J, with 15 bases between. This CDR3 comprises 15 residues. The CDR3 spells CASSALGGLTGELFF. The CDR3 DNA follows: TGTGCCAGCAGTGCACTTGGCGGGCTTACCGGGGAGCTGTTTTTT.

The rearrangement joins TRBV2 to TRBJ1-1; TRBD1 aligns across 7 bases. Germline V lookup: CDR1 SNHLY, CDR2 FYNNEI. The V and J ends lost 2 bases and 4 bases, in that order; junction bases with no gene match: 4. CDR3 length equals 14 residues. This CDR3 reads CASSELTGTTEAFF. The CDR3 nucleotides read TGTGCCAGCAGTGAACTGACAGGGACCACTGAAGCTTTCTTT. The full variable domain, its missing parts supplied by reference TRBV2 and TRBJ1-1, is EPEVTQTPSHQVTQMGQEVILRCVPISNHLYFYWYRQILGQKVEFLVSFYNNEISEKSEIFDDQFSVERPDGSNFTLKIRSTKLEDSAMYFCASSELTGTTEAFFGQGTRLTVV.

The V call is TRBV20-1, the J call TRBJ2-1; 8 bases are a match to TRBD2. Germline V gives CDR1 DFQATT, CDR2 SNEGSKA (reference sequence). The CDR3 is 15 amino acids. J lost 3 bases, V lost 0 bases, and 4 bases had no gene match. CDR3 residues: CSARDTGGDYNEQFF. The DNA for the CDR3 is TGCAGTGCTAGAGATACGGGGGGGGACTACAATGAGCAGTTCTTC.

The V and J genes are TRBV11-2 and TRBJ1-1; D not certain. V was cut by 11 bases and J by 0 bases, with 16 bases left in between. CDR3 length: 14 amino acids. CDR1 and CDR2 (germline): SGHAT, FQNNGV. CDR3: CASKSGQMNTEAFF. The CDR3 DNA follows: TGTGCCTCTAAGAGCGGGCAGATGAACACTGAAGCTTTCTTT.

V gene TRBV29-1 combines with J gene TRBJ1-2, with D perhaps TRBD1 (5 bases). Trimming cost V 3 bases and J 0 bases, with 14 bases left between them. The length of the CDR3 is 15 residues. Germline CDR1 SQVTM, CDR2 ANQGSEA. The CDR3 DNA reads TGCAGCGTTGATGTTCCGGGGCGGGCTAACTATGGCTACACCTTC. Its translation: CSVDVPGRANYGYTF.